This is a list of T cell receptor beta chains from one sample in a study of cytotoxic CD8 clonotypes in ibrutinib-treated CLL. The table came from immunoSEQ multiplex PCR; TCRdb's copy has only in-frame clones and leaves some out. The table shows 160,000 or so clones, with 81% occurring only once. Sample: PBMCs, taken after 12 months of ibrutinib treatment. Every receptor here comes from a human donor with chronic lymphocytic leukemia. Each CDR3 is given with its conserved first and last residue. Fields, in order: D gene, J gene, clone size, V gene, CDR3 protein, CDR3 DNA. A D gene is named only where the DNA matches it firmly. Clone size is shown for a subset of rows, as once, few, many or a class of expanded clone.

D: .; J: TRBJ2-7; size: .; V: TRBV6-1; CDR3: CASSRGDQRASGQYF; DNA: TGTGCCAGCTCGCGAGGAGACCAACGCGCCTCCGGGCAGTACTTC
D: TRBD1; J: TRBJ1-2; size: .; V: TRBV7-9; CDR3: CASSLDEDRGYGYTF; DNA: TGTGCCAGCAGCTTAGATGAGGACAGGGGGTATGGCTACACCTTC
D: TRBD1; J: TRBJ2-1; size: .; V: TRBV15; CDR3: CATSSGRDRGNEQFF; DNA: TGTGCCACCAGCAGCGGGAGGGACAGGGGTAATGAGCAGTTCTTC
D: .; J: TRBJ1-1; size: .; V: TRBV13; CDR3: CASSWDMNTEAFF; DNA: TGTGCCAGCAGCTGGGACATGAACACTGAAGCTTTCTTT
D: .; J: TRBJ2-7; size: .; V: TRBV21-1; CDR3: CASSTLIRDYEQYF; DNA: TGTGCCAGCAGCACTCTAATCAGGGATTACGAGCAGTACTTC
D: TRBD1; J: TRBJ1-2; size: few; V: TRBV4-1; CDR3: CASSQDRGTEKNYGYTF; DNA: TGCGCCAGCAGCCAAGATCGGGGGACAGAGAAGAACTATGGCTACACCTTC
D: TRBD1; J: TRBJ2-3; size: .; V: TRBV27; CDR3: CASSLLQGAVSQYF; DNA: TGTGCCAGCAGTTTATTACAGGGGGCAGTGTCGCAGTATTTT
D: TRBD1; J: TRBJ1-2; size: .; V: TRBV19; CDR3: CASMGSGRTGAGYGYTF; DNA: TGTGCCAGTATGGGGAGCGGGCGGACAGGGGCTGGCTATGGCTACACCTTC
D: .; J: TRBJ1-2; size: .; V: TRBV7-2; CDR3: CASSSSTQFGGGGYTF; DNA: TGTGCCAGCAGCTCATCAACCCAATTCGGGGGAGGCGGCTACACCTTC
D: TRBD1; J: TRBJ2-7; size: .; V: TRBV7-8; CDR3: CASSLEGTGSYEQYF; DNA: TGTGCCAGCAGCTTAGAAGGGACAGGGAGTTACGAGCAGTACTTC
D: TRBD1; J: TRBJ1-5; size: .; V: TRBV19; CDR3: CASSATGGWAQPQHF; DNA: TGTGCCAGTAGTGCTACAGGGGGCTGGGCTCAGCCCCAGCATTTT
D: .; J: TRBJ2-2; size: .; V: TRBV15; CDR3: CATSRDQGWTGELFF; DNA: TGTGCCACCAGCAGAGATCAGGGGTGGACCGGGGAGCTGTTTTTT
D: .; J: TRBJ1-6; size: few; V: TRBV2; CDR3: CASSEVGTTNSPLHF; DNA: TGTGCCAGCAGTGAAGTCGGTACGACTAATTCACCCCTCCACTTT
D: .; J: TRBJ1-2; size: .; V: TRBV29-1; CDR3: CSVAGTVPGYTF; DNA: TGCAGCGTCGCGGGGACGGTGCCTGGCTACACCTTC
D: .; J: TRBJ2-7; size: once; V: TRBV12-5; CDR3: CASGTTCNEQYF; DNA: TGTGCTAGCGGGACAACATGCAACGAGCAGTACTTC
D: TRBD1; J: TRBJ1-3; size: .; V: TRBV5-1; CDR3: CASSWTGDSGNTIYF; DNA: TGCGCCAGCAGCTGGACAGGGGACTCTGGAAACACCATATATTTT
D: TRBD2; J: TRBJ2-7; size: .; V: TRBV19; CDR3: CASSPLGGGAPSEQYF; DNA: TGTGCCAGTAGCCCCCTAGGCGGGGGGGCCCCCTCCGAGCAGTACTTC